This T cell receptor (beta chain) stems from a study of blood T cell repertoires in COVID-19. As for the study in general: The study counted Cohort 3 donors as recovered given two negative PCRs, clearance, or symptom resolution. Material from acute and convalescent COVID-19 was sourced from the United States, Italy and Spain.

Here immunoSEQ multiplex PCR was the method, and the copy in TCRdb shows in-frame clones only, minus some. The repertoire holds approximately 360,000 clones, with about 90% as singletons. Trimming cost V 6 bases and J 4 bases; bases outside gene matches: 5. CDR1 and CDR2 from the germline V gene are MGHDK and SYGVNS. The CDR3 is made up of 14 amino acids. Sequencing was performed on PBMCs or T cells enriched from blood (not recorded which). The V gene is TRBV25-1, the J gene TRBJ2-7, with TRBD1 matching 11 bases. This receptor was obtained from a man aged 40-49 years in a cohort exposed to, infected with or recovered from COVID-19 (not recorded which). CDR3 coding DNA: TGTGCCAGCAGAGGGACAGGGGGGTTATACGAGCAGTACTTC. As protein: CASRGTGGLYEQYF.